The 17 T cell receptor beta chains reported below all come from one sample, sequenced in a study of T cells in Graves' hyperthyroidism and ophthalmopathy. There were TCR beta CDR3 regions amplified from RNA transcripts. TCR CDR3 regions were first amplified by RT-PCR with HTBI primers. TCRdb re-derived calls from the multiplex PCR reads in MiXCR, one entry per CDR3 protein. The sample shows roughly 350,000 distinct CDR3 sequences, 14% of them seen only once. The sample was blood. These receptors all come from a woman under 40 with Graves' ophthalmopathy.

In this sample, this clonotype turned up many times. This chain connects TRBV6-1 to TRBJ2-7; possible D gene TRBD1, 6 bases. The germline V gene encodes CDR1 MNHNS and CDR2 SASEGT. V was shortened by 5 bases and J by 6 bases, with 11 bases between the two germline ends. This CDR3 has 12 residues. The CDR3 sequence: CASSRTVFEQYF. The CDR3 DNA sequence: TGTGCCAGCAGTCGGACAGTCTTCGAGCAGTACTTC.

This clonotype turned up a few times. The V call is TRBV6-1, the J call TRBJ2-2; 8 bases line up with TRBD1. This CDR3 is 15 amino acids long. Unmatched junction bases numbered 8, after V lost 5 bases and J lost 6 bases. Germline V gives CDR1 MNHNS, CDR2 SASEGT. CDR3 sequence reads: CASSTRQGSAGELFF. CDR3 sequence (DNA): TGTGCCAGCAGTACCAGACAGGGGTCAGCCGGGGAGCTGTTTTTT.

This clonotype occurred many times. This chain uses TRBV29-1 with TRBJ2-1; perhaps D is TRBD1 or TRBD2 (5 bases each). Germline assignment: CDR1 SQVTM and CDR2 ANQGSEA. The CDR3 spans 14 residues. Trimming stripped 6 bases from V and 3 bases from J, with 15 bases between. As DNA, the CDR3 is TGCAGCGTGCTACGAGGGGAATTCTACAATGAGCAGTTCTTC. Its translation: CSVLRGEFYNEQFF.

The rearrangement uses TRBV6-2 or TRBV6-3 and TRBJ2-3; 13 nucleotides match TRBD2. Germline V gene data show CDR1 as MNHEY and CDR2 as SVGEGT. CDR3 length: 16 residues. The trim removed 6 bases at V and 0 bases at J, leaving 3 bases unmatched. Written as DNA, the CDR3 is TGTGCCAGCAGCGTGACTAGCGGGGGGAGCACAGATACGCAGTATTTT. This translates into CASSVTSGGSTDTQYF.

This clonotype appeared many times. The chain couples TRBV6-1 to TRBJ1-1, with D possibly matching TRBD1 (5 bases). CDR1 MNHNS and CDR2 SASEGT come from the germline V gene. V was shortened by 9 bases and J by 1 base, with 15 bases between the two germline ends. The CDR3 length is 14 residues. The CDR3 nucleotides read TGTGCCAGTGAACCCCCAGGGACGAACACTGAAGCTTTCTTT. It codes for CASEPPGTNTEAFF.

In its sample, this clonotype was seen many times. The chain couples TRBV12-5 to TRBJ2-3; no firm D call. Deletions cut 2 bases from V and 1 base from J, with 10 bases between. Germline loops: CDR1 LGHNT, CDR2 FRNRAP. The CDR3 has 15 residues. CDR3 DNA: TGTGCTAGTGGTTTGAGCAGAGACGGCACAGATACGCAGTATTTT. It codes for CASGLSRDGTDTQYF.

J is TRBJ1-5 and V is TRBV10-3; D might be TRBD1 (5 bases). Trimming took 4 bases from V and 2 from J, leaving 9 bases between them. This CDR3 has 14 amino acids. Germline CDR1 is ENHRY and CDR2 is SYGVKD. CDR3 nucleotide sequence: TGTGCCATCAGTGGCGGGACTGGCAATCAGCCCCAGCATTTT. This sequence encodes CAISGGTGNQPQHF.

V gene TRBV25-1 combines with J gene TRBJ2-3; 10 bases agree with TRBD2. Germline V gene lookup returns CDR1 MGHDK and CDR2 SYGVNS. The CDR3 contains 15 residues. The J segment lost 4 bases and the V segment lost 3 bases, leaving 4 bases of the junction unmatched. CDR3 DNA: TGTGCCAGCAGTGAGATTAGCGGGGGGCCAGATACGCAGTATTTT. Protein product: CASSEISGGPDTQYF.

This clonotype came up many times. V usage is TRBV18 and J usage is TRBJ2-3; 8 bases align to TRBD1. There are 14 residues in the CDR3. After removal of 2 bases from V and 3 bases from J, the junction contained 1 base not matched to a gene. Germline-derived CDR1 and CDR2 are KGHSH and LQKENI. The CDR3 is CASSPWTGTDTQYF. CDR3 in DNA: TGTGCCAGCTCACCATGGACAGGGACAGATACGCAGTATTTT.

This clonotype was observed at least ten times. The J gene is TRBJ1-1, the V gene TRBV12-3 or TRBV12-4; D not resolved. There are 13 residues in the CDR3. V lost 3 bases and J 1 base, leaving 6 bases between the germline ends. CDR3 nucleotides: TGTGCCAGCAGTTTCTACAGGAACACTGAAGCTTTCTTT. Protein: CASSFYRNTEAFF.

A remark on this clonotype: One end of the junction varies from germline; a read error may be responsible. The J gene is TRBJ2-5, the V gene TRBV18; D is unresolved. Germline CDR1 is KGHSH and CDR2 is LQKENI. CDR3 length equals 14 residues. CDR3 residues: CVSSPLSLRETQYF. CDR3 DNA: TGTGTCAGCTCACCTCTCTCACTACGAGAGACCCAGTACTTC.

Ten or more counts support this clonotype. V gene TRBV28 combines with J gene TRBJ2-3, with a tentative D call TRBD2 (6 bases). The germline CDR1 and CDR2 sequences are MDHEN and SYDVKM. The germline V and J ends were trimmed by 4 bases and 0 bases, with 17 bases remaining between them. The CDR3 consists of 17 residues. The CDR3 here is CASSYDLAGRSTDTQYF. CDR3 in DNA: TGTGCCAGCAGTTATGATTTGGCGGGGAGAAGCACAGATACGCAGTATTTT.

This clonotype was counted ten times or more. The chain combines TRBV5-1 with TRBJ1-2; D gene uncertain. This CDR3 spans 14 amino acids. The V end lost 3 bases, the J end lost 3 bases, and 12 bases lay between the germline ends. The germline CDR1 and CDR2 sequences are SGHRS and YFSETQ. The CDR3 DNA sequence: TGCGCCAGCAGCTGGGGTTCCAGCGACTATGGCTACACCTTC. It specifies CASSWGSSDYGYTF. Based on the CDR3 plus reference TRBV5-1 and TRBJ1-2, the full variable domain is KAGVTQTPRYLIKTRGQQVTLSCSPISGHRSVSWYQQTPGQGLQFLFEYFSETQRNKGNFPGRFSGRQFSNSRSEMNVSTLELGDSALYLCASSWGSSDYGYTFGSGTRLTVV.

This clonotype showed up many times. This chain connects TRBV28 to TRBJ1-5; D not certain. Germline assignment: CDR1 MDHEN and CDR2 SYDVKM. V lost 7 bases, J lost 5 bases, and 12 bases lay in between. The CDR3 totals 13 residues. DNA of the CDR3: TGTGCCAGCAATCTACCTGTAGATCAGCCCCAGCATTTT. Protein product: CASNLPVDQPQHF. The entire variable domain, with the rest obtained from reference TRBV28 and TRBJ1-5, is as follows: DVKVTQSSRYLVKRTGEKVFLECVQDMDHENMFWYRQDPGLGLRLIYFSYDVKMKEKGDIPEGYSVSREKKERFSLILESASTNQTSMYLCASNLPVDQPQHFGDGTRLSIL.

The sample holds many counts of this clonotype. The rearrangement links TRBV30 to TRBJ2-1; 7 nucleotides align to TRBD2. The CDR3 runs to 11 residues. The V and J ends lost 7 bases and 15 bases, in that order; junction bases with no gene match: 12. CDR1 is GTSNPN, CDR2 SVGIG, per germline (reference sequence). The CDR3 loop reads CASTGGGAPFF. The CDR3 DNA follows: TGTGCCTCGACCGGCGGGGGAGCACCGTTCTTC.

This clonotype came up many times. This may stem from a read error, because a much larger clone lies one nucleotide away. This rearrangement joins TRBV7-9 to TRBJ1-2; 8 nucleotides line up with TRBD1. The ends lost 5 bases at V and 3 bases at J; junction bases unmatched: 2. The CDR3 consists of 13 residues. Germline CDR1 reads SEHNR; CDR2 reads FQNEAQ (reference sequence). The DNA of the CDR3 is TGTGCCAGCAGCGACAGGGGACACTATGGCTACACCTTC. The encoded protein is CASSDRGHYGYTF. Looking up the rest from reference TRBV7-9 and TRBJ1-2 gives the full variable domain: DTGVSQNPRHKITKRGQNVTFRCDPISEHNRLYWYRQTLGQGPEFLTYFQNEAQLEKSRLLSDRFSAERPKGSFSTLEIQRTEQGDSAMYLCASSDRGHYGYTFGSGTRLTVV.

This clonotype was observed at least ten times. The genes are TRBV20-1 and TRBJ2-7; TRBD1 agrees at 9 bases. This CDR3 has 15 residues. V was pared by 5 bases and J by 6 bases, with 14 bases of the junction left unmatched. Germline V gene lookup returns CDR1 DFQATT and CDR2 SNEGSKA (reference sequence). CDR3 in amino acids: CSAQETRDRAREQYF. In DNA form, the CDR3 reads TGCAGTGCTCAAGAAACCAGGGACAGGGCCCGCGAGCAGTACTTC.